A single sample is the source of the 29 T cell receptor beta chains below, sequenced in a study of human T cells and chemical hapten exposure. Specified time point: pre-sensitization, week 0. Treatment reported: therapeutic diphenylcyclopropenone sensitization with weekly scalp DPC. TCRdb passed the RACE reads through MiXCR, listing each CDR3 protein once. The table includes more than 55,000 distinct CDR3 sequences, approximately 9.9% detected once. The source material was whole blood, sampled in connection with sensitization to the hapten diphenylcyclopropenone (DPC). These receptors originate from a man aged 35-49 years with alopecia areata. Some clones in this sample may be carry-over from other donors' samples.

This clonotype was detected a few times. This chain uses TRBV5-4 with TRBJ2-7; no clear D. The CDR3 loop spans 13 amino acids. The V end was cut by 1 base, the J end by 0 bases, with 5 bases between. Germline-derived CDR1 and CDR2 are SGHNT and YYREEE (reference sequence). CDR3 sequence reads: CASSLPVSYEQYF. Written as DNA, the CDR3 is TGTGCCAGCAGCTTGCCAGTCTCCTACGAGCAGTACTTC.

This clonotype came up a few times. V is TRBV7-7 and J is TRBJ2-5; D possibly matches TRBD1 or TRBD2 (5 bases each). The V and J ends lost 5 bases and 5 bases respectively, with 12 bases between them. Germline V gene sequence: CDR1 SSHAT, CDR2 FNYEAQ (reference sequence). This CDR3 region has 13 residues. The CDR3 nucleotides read TGTGCCAGCAGCAGGGACGTGAGGGAGACCCAGTACTTC. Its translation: CASSRDVRETQYF.

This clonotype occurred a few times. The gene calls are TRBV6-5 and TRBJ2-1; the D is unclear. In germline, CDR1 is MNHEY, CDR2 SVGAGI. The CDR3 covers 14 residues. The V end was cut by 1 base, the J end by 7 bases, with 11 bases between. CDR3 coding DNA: TGTGCCAGCAGTTACTTGGGGTTGGGGAATGAGCAGTTCTTC. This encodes CASSYLGLGNEQFF.

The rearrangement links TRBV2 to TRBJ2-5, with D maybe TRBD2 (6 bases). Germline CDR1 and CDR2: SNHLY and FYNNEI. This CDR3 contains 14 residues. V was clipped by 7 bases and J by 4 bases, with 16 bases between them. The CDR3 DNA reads TGTGCCAGCAAGGGGACGACTAGTTCAGAGACCCAGTACTTC. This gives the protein CASKGTTSSETQYF.

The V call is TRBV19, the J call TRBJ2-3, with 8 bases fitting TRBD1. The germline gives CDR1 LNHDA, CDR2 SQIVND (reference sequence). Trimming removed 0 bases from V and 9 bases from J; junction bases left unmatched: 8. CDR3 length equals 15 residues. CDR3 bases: TGTGCCAGTAGTATAGATCTTCGCCAGGGGGCAACGCAGTATTTT. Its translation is CASSIDLRQGATQYF.

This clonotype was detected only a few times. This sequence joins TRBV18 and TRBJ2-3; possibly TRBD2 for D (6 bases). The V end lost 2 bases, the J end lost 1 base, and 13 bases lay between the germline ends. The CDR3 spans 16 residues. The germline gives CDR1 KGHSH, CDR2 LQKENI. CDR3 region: CASSPIAGRGTDTQYF. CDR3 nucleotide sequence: TGTGCCAGCTCACCAATTGCGGGACGGGGCACAGATACGCAGTATTTT.

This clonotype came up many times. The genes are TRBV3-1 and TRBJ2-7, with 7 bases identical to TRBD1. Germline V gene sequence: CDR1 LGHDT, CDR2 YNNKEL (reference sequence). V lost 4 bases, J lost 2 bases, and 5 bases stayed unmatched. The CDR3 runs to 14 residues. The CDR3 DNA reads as TGTGCCAGCAGCCGAGGGACAGTCCCCTACGAGCAGTACTTC. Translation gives CASSRGTVPYEQYF.

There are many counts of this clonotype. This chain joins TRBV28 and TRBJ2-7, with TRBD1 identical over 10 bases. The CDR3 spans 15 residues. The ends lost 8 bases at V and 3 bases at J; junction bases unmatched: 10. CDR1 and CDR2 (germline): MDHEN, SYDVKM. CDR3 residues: CASQGPGTGDYEQYF. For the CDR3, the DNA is TGTGCCAGCCAGGGGCCCGGGACAGGGGACTACGAGCAGTACTTC.

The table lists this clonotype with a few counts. In DNA form, the CDR3 reads TGTGCCAGCAGAAGACAGGGCACGAACACCGGGGAGCTGTTTTTT. Translated, it gives CASRRQGTNTGELFF. The gene calls are TRBV2 and TRBJ2-2; 7 nucleotides align to TRBD1. V gave up 6 bases and J gave up 0 bases; unmatched junction bases: 4. Germline CDR1 and CDR2: SNHLY and FYNNEI. This CDR3 has 15 residues. The full variable domain, with the rest looked up from reference TRBV2 and TRBJ2-2, is EPEVTQTPSHQVTQMGQEVILRCVPISNHLYFYWYRQILGQKVEFLVSFYNNEISEKSEIFDDQFSVERPDGSNFTLKIRSTKLEDSAMYFCASRRQGTNTGELFFGEGSRLTVL.

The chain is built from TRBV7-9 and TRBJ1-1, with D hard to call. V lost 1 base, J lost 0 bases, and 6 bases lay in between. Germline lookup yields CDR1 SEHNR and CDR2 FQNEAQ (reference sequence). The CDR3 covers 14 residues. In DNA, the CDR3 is TGTGCCAGCAGCTTAGAACGGATGAACACTGAAGCTTTCTTT. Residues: CASSLERMNTEAFF.

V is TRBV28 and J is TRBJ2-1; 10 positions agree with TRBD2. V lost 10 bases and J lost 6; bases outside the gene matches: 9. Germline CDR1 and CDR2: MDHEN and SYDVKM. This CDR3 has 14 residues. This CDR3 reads CAISGTSETNEQFF. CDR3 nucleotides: TGTGCCATCTCCGGGACTAGCGAAACCAATGAGCAGTTCTTC. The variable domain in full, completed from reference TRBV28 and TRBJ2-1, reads DVKVTQSSRYLVKRTGEKVFLECVQDMDHENMFWYRQDPGLGLRLIYFSYDVKMKEKGDIPEGYSVSREKKERFSLILESASTNQTSMYLCAISGTSETNEQFFGPGTRLTVL.

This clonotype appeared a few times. The CDR3 DNA sequence: TGTGCCAGCAGTTTCCCCCGGTCGAGGACGGATAATGAGCAGTTCTTC. Its protein is CASSFPRSRTDNEQFF. This rearrangement joins TRBV28 to TRBJ2-1; D not certain. Germline V gene data show CDR1 as MDHEN and CDR2 as SYDVKM. Trimming left V 3 bases short and J 7 bases short, with 19 bases between. This CDR3 spans 16 amino acids.

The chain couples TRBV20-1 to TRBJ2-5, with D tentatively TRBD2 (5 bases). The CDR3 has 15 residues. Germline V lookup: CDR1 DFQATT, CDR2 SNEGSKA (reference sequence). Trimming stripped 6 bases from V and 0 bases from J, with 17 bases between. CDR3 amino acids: CSASPVGGYQETQYF. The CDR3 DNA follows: TGCAGTGCCAGCCCTGTCGGAGGTTACCAAGAGACCCAGTACTTC.

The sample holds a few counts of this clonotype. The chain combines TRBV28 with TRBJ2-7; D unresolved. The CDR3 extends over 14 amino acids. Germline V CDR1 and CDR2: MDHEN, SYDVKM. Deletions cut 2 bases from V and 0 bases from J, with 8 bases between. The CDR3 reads CASSLPGNSYEQYF. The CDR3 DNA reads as TGTGCCAGCAGTTTACCAGGCAACTCCTACGAGCAGTACTTC.

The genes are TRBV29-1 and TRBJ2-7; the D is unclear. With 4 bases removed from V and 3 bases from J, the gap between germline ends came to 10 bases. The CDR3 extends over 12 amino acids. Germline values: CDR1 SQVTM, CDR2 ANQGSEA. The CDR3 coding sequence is TGCAGCGTTGGAGACGGTCGCTACGAGCAGTACTTC. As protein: CSVGDGRYEQYF.

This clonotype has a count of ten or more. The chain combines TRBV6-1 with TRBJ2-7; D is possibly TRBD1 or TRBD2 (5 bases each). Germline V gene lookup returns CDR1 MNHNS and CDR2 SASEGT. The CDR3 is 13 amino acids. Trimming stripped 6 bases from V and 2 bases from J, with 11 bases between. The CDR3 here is CASSEGPTYEQYF. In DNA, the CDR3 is TGTGCCAGCAGCGAGGGGCCTACCTACGAGCAGTACTTC.

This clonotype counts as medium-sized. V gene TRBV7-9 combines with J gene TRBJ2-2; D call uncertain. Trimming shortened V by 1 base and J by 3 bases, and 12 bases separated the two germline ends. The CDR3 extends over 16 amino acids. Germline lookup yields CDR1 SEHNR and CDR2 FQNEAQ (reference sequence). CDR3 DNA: TGTGCCAGCAGCTTAGGTACCGGTTTTTACACCGGGGAGCTGTTTTTT. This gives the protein CASSLGTGFYTGELFF.

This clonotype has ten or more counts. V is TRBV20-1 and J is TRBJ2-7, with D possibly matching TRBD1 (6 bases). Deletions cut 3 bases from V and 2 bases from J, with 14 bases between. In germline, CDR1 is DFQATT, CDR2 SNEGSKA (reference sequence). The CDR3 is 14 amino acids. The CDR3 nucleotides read TGCAGTGCTAGGCAGGGGAAGAGCACCTACGAGCAGTACTTC. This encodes CSARQGKSTYEQYF.

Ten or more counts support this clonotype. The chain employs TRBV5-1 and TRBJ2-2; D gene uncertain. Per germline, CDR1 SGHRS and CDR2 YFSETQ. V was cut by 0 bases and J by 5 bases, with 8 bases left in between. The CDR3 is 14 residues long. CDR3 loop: CASSLVKGTGELFF. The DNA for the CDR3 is TGCGCCAGCAGCTTGGTAAAGGGAACCGGGGAGCTGTTTTTT.

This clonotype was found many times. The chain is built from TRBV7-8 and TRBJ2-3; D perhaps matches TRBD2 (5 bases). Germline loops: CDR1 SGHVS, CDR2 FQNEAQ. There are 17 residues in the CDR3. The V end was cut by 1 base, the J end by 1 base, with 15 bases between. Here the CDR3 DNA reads TGTGCCAGCAGCTTAGTAGATCTTAGCGTTGGCACAGATACGCAGTATTTT. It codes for CASSLVDLSVGTDTQYF. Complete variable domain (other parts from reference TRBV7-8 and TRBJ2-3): GAGVSQSPRYKVAKRGQDVALRCDPISGHVSLFWYQQALGQGPEFLTYFQNEAQLDKSGLPSDRFFAERPEGSVSTLKIQRTQQEDSAVYLCASSLVDLSVGTDTQYFGPGTRLTVL.

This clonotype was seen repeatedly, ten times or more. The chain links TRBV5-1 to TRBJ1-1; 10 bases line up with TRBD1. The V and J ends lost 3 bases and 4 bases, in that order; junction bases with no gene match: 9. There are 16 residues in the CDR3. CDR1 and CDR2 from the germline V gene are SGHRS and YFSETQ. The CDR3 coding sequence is TGCGCCAGCAGCTCGACAGGGGGCTGGGAAGTCACTGAAGCTTTCTTT. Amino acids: CASSSTGGWEVTEAFF.

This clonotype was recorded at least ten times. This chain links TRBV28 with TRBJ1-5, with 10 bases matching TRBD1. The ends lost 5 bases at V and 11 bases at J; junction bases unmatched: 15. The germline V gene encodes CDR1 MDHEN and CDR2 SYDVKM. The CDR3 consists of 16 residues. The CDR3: CASSPTGTGAGGSQHF. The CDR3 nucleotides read TGTGCCAGCAGTCCGACCGGGACAGGGGCTGGAGGGTCCCAGCATTTT.

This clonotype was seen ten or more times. CDR3 coding DNA: TGTGCCAGCAGTTTGACTCTCTCCTACGAGCAGTACTTC. It specifies CASSLTLSYEQYF. The genes are TRBV12-3 or TRBV12-4 and TRBJ2-7; D gene uncertain. V was shortened by 3 bases and J by 0 bases, with 6 bases between the two germline ends. The CDR3 totals 13 residues.

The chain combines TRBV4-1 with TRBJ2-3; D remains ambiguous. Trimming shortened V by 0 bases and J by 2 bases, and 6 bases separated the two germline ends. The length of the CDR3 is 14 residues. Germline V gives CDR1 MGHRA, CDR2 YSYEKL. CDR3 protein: CASSQDISTDTQYF. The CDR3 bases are TGCGCCAGCAGCCAAGATATTTCCACAGATACGCAGTATTTT.

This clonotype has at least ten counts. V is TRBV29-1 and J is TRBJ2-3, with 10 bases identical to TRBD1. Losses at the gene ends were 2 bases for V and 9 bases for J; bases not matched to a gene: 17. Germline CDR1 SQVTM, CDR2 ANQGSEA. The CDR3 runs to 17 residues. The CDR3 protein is CSVEQAAGTGAVGTQYF. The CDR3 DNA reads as TGCAGCGTTGAACAGGCCGCCGGGACAGGGGCCGTGGGGACGCAGTATTTT.

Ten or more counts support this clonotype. CDR3 sequence reads: CASSIGQGNQPQHF. The CDR3 DNA sequence: TGTGCCAGTAGTATAGGACAGGGAAATCAGCCCCAGCATTTT. J is TRBJ1-5 and V is TRBV19; TRBD1 matches 7 bases. CDR1 is LNHDA, CDR2 SQIVND, per germline (reference sequence). The J segment lost 4 bases and the V segment lost 1 base, leaving 1 base of the junction unmatched. CDR3 length: 14 residues.

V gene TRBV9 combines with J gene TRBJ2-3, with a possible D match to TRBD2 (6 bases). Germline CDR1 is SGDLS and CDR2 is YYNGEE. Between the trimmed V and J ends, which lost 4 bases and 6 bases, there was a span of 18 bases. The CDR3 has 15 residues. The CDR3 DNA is TGTGCCAGCAGCCCCCGGGACTCCCTCCCGGATACGCAGTATTTT. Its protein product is CASSPRDSLPDTQYF. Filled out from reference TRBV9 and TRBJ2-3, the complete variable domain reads DSGVTQTPKHLITATGQRVTLRCSPRSGDLSVYWYQQSLDQGLQFLIQYYNGEERAKGNILERFSAQQFPDLHSELNLSSLELGDSALYFCASSPRDSLPDTQYFGPGTRLTVL.

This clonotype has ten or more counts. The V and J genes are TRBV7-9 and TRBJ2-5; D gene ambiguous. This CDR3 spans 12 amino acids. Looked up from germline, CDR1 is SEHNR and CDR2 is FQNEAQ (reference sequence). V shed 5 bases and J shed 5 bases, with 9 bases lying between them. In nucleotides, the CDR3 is TGTGCCAGCAGCCCGGACGGGGAGACCCAGTACTTC. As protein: CASSPDGETQYF.

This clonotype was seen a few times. The CDR3 DNA is TGTGCCAGCAGCTTTACGACAGATAATGAAAAACTGTTTTTT. It encodes CASSFTTDNEKLFF. The V and J genes are TRBV5-8 and TRBJ1-4, with D possibly matching TRBD1 (5 bases). V lost 2 bases and J lost 4, with 9 bases in between. The germline CDR1 and CDR2 sequences are SGHTS and YDEGEE. The CDR3 runs to 14 residues.